The rows below give T cell receptor beta chains drawn from one sample of a study of T cell responses to AZD1222 COVID-19 vaccine. Profiled with immunoSEQ multiplex PCR; TCRdb holds only in-frame clones, not every one. This sample has fewer than 85,000 clones; 80% to 90% occur once, and the top ten carry around 29%. Sequences were derived from peripheral blood, sampled on day 0 of AZD1222 vaccination. These receptor sequences come from an adult in good health. Both conserved end residues are trimmed from each CDR3. A D gene is named only where the DNA matches it firmly.

j_gene	d_gene	len	v_gene	CDR3aa
TRBJ1-1	.	11	TRBV9	ASSVDIGSKAF
TRBJ2-3	.	13	TRBV6-2/TRBV6-3	ASSRSLVPTDTQY
TRBJ2-1	.	12	TRBV15	ATSRAGRDNEQF
TRBJ2-5	.	9	TRBV18	ASSPGETQY
TRBJ2-1	TRBD2	16	TRBV5-5	ASSSRVTSGTTYNEQF
TRBJ2-3	.	13	TRBV10-1	ASSGGLWTTDTQY
TRBJ1-1	.	12	TRBV5-1	ASSSGRLNTEAF
TRBJ2-7	TRBD2	13	TRBV7-9	ASSLGPSGTYEQY
TRBJ2-3	.	10	TRBV28	ASDNEGHTQY
TRBJ2-4	TRBD2	11	TRBV11-3	ASSRGGAGDQY
TRBJ2-1	TRBD2	12	TRBV6-6	ASSLAGDYNEQF
TRBJ2-1	TRBD2	13	TRBV5-1	ASSLELAGVREQF
TRBJ2-7	.	13	TRBV11-2	ASSSLRAGSYEQY
TRBJ2-1	TRBD2	13	TRBV19	ASSKEAGGNNEQF
TRBJ2-2	.	16	TRBV5-1	ASSAVLSRTARAGELF
TRBJ2-1	.	12	TRBV6-5	ASRGELSYNEQF
TRBJ1-1	.	12	TRBV2	ASTPRQGNTEAF
TRBJ2-3	.	15	TRBV10-3	AISESGGGKVGDTQY
TRBJ1-2	TRBD1	12	TRBV5-6	ASTWDRGNYGYT
TRBJ2-1	.	16	TRBV6-1	ASSEAVPGALSYNEQF
TRBJ1-2	TRBD1	14	TRBV7-6	ASSSYPGQGMNGYT
TRBJ2-1	TRBD2	10	TRBV2	ASSPGLVRQF